The 21 T cell receptor beta chains reported below all come from one sample, sequenced in a study of Graves' ophthalmopathy and Graves' hyperthyroidism (dated by TCRdb to about 2018). Sequencing was performed on an Illumina HiSeq 2000. For repertoire sequencing, the TCR beta CDR3 regions were amplified from RNA transcripts. The first round of RT-PCR was done with HTBI primers and the Qiagen OneStep RT-PCR kit, and was followed by a second round of multiplex PCR, then size selection and purification. TCRdb's own reprocessing of the public reads used fastp at Q25 and MiXCR and kept productive beta chains. Each CDR3 protein appears once, grouped with its most common genes and DNA. The sample table records some 350,000 distinct CDR3 sequences; about 17% of these occur just once. The ten biggest clones cover roughly 2.4% of the sample. Sequencing was carried out using peripheral blood. The receptors come from an adult woman with stable Graves' hyperthyroidism.

This clonotype was recorded many times. The V gene is TRBV4-2, the J gene TRBJ2-7; perhaps D is TRBD1 or TRBD2 (6 bases each). V dropped 4 bases and J dropped 4 bases, with 17 bases sitting between them. The germline CDR1 and CDR2 sequences are LGHNA and YNFKEQ. The CDR3 contains 15 residues. For the CDR3, the DNA is TGTGCCAGCAGCCCCCAGGGGACGGGACTGTACGAGCAGTACTTC. It specifies CASSPQGTGLYEQYF.

This clonotype was seen only a few times. V and J are TRBV20-1 and TRBJ2-7; 7 positions agree with TRBD2. The CDR3 has 13 amino acids. From germline, CDR1 is DFQATT and CDR2 SNEGSKA (reference sequence). After removal of 4 bases from V and 4 bases from J, the junction contained 7 bases not matched to a gene. The CDR3 nucleotides read TGCAGTGCTACCCGGGACTACTTTTACGAGCAGTACTTC. Protein product: CSATRDYFYEQYF.

The gene calls are TRBV18 and TRBJ2-6; D remains ambiguous. Germline V gene lookup returns CDR1 KGHSH and CDR2 LQKENI. The V end was cut by 5 bases, the J end by 1 base, with 12 bases between. The CDR3 spans 16 residues. The CDR3 protein is CASSNRWNSGANVLTF. The CDR3 coding sequence is TGTGCCAGCTCAAATCGGTGGAATTCTGGGGCCAACGTCCTGACTTTC.

The rearrangement links TRBV19 to TRBJ2-5; tentative D call: TRBD2 (6 bases). From germline, CDR1 is LNHDA and CDR2 SQIVND (reference sequence). The CDR3 runs 14 residues. Trimming shortened V by 3 bases and J by 2 bases, and 10 bases separated the two germline ends. The CDR3 loop is CASSIQRGQETQYF. In DNA, the CDR3 is TGTGCCAGTAGTATTCAACGGGGGCAAGAGACCCAGTACTTC.

The chain is built from TRBV7-2 and TRBJ1-2; weak D call: TRBD1 (5 bases). CDR1 SGHTA and CDR2 FQGNSA come from the germline V gene. V was shortened by 5 bases and J by 4 bases, with 11 bases between the two germline ends. The CDR3 is 13 amino acids. The CDR3 nucleotides are TGTGCCAGCAGCGTAGACAGCGTCTATGGCTACACCTTC. It encodes CASSVDSVYGYTF.

A few counts support this clonotype. The chain recombines TRBV24-1 with TRBJ2-7, with TRBD1 matching over 10 bases. The germline CDR1 and CDR2 sequences are KGHDR and SFDVKD. After removal of 8 bases from V and 4 bases from J, the junction contained 16 bases not matched to a gene. The CDR3 is 17 amino acids. CDR3 protein: CATKPTAGTGESYEQYF. The CDR3 coding sequence is TGTGCCACCAAACCCACGGCCGGGACAGGGGAGTCTTACGAGCAGTACTTC.

Points on this clonotype: A much larger clone lies a single base off, so this may be a read error. The V call is TRBV7-9, the J call TRBJ2-7, with 8 bases aligning to TRBD2. The germline V gene encodes CDR1 SEHNR and CDR2 FQNEAQ (reference sequence). The CDR3 loop spans 15 amino acids. The CDR3 sequence is CASSPDGTRIYERYF. The CDR3 bases are TGTGCCAGCAGCCCCGATGGGACTAGGATCTACGAGCGGTACTTC.

The table lists this clonotype with many counts. The chain combines TRBV6-1 with TRBJ2-7; 8 bases are shared with TRBD1. CDR1 is MNHNS and CDR2 is SASEGT in the germline V gene. Germline trimming cut 3 bases from V and 4 bases from J; bases unmatched to any gene: 2. CDR3 length: 13 residues. The CDR3 is CASSDWTGYEQYF. The CDR3 DNA follows: TGTGCCAGCAGTGATTGGACAGGGTACGAGCAGTACTTC.

In this sample, this clonotype turned up many times. The gene calls are TRBV6-5 and TRBJ1-1; D uncertain. CDR1 and CDR2 (germline): MNHEY, SVGAGI. V was shortened by 5 bases and J by 5 bases, with 15 bases between the two germline ends. The CDR3 is 14 residues long. In DNA form, the CDR3 reads TGTGCCAGCAGTAACCCGCACCGTGGAACTGAAGCTTTCTTT. Translated, it gives CASSNPHRGTEAFF.

This clonotype occurred many times. The chain carries TRBV5-1 and TRBJ2-2; 10 bases map to TRBD2. The CDR3 length is 16 residues. CDR1 is SGHRS and CDR2 is YFSETQ in the germline V gene. The J segment lost 5 bases and the V segment lost 4 bases, leaving 8 bases of the junction unmatched. CDR3 loop: CASSTSGRAETGELFF. Here the CDR3 DNA reads TGCGCCAGCAGCACGAGCGGGAGGGCCGAAACCGGGGAGCTGTTTTTT.

This chain connects TRBV11-2 to TRBJ2-7, with D perhaps TRBD2 (6 bases). V was clipped by 1 base and J by 7 bases, with 14 bases between them. CDR3 size: 14 residues. Germline V gene sequence: CDR1 SGHAT, CDR2 FQNNGV. CDR3 region: CASSLGSEGWEQYF. CDR3 nucleotides: TGTGCCAGCAGCTTAGGATCGGAGGGTTGGGAGCAGTACTTC.

This clonotype has a count of ten or more. V and J are TRBV7-2 and TRBJ2-5; 10 bases fit TRBD2. The CDR3 is 14 amino acids. From germline, CDR1 is SGHTA and CDR2 FQGNSA. The V segment lost 5 bases and the J segment 5 bases; nucleotides outside the gene matches: 5. This CDR3 is CASSPSGSVETQYF. The DNA of the CDR3 is TGTGCCAGCAGCCCTAGCGGGAGCGTTGAGACCCAGTACTTC.

Only a few counts were recorded for this clonotype. This chain joins TRBV20-1 and TRBJ2-2; a weak D match, TRBD1 (6 bases). V gave up 5 bases and J gave up 4 bases, with 17 bases separating them. The CDR3 length is 15 residues. Germline values: CDR1 DFQATT, CDR2 SNEGSKA (reference sequence). The CDR3 nucleotides are TGCAGTGCTGTGGGAACAGGGTTGGGCACCGGGGAGCTGTTTTTT. It is translated as CSAVGTGLGTGELFF.

In its sample, this clonotype was seen a few times. This chain links TRBV6-1 with TRBJ1-1; TRBD1 matches 9 bases. The junction had 11 bases not matched to a gene; V was cut back by 6 bases and J by 3 bases. This CDR3 has 16 residues. Germline V gives CDR1 MNHNS, CDR2 SASEGT. In nucleotides, the CDR3 is TGTGCCAGCAGCCGAACAGGGGGCGCTGGGTACACTGAAGCTTTCTTT. Protein sequence: CASSRTGGAGYTEAFF.

Ten or more counts support this clonotype. This chain connects TRBV12-3 or TRBV12-4 to TRBJ2-7, with D perhaps TRBD2 (6 bases). The CDR3 contains 13 residues. V lost 2 bases to trimming and J lost 5 bases, with 10 bases between them. Written as DNA, the CDR3 is TGTGCCAGCAGTTTAAAGGAGGGGCACGAGCAGTACTTC. It specifies CASSLKEGHEQYF.

This clonotype was seen ten or more times. This chain uses TRBV7-2 with TRBJ2-7, with TRBD2 matching 8 bases. Germline V gene sequence: CDR1 SGHTA, CDR2 FQGNSA. The trim removed 5 bases at V and 1 base at J, leaving 7 bases unmatched. The CDR3 runs 15 residues. The CDR3 region is CASSKGTRGSYEQYF. Here the CDR3 DNA reads TGTGCCAGCAGCAAAGGGACTAGAGGATCCTACGAGCAGTACTTC.

A few counts support this clonotype. A single base separates this from a much larger clone, so it may be a read error. The chain recombines TRBV11-2 with TRBJ2-7, with 7 bases identical to TRBD2. Germline loops: CDR1 SGHAT, CDR2 FQNNGV. This CDR3 contains 16 residues. The CDR3 reads CASSLGGGLGGYERYF. The CDR3 DNA reads TGTGCCAGCAGCTTAGGAGGAGGACTAGGAGGATACGAGCGGTACTTC. Full variable domain (remainder filled in from reference TRBV11-2 and TRBJ2-7): EAGVAQSPRYKIIEKRQSVAFWCNPISGHATLYWYQQILGQGPKLLIQFQNNGVVDDSQLPKDRFSAERLKGVDSTLKIQPAKLEDSAVYLCASSLGGGLGGYERYFGPGTRLTVT.

This clonotype was seen many times. This rearrangement joins TRBV7-9 to TRBJ2-5, with TRBD2 matching over 7 bases. J was trimmed by 4 bases and V by 1 base; bases with no gene match: 3. This CDR3 comprises 14 residues. From germline, CDR1 is SEHNR and CDR2 FQNEAQ (reference sequence). CDR3 amino acids: CASSLGGRGETQYF. CDR3 sequence (DNA): TGTGCCAGCAGCTTAGGTGGGAGGGGAGAGACCCAGTACTTC. The whole variable domain, remainder taken from reference TRBV7-9 and TRBJ2-5, is DTGVSQNPRHKITKRGQNVTFRCDPISEHNRLYWYRQTLGQGPEFLTYFQNEAQLEKSRLLSDRFSAERPKGSFSTLEIQRTEQGDSAMYLCASSLGGRGETQYFGPGTRLLVL.

The V and J genes are TRBV28 and TRBJ2-5, with D possibly matching TRBD2 (6 bases). Germline lookup yields CDR1 MDHEN and CDR2 SYDVKM. V lost 7 bases and J lost 5, with 14 bases in between. This CDR3 comprises 13 residues. CDR3 sequence: CASNPPGRETQYF. CDR3 DNA: TGTGCCAGCAATCCCCCGGGGAGGGAGACCCAGTACTTC.

Concerning this clonotype itself: Given the absence of the conserved phenylalanine or tryptophan at the CDR3 end, a read error is likely. The chain joins TRBV4-2 to TRBJ2-7; D gene unclear. The CDR3 is 17 residues long. Germline values: CDR1 LGHNA, CDR2 YNFKEQ. V was cut by 0 bases and J by 5 bases, with 20 bases left in between. CDR3 protein: CASSQDLSSSRKNEQYL. Here the CDR3 DNA reads TGTGCCAGCAGCCAAGATCTCTCGAGTAGCAGGAAAAACGAGCAGTACCTC.

This clonotype came up many times. It is likely a read error, because the conserved phenylalanine at the end of the CDR3 is missing. The V and J genes are TRBV20-1 and TRBJ2-5; D is undetermined. V shed 6 bases and J shed 2 bases, with 13 bases lying between them. From germline, CDR1 is DFQATT and CDR2 SNEGSKA (reference sequence). CDR3 length: 13 amino acids. For the CDR3, the DNA is TGCAGTGCCGCCGTCTGGGCACAAGAGACCCAGTACCTC. It specifies CSAAVWAQETQYL.